This paragraph covers one T cell receptor beta chain sequence. Its antigen remains unidentified. The CDR3 is 14 amino acids. Losses at the gene ends were 5 bases for V and 0 bases for J; bases not matched to a gene: 2. Per the germline V gene, CDR1 is SGHRS and CDR2 is YFSETQ. This sample was included in a study of blood T cells in healthy people across ages. Primed by a sample-barcoded 5' primer and a J-beta primer mix, a second PCR proceeded for roughly 7 to 11 cycles. Each CDR3 protein is one row after TCRdb ran MiXCR on the 5' RACE reads. This table holds more than 1,000,000 distinct CDR3 sequences, 25% found once. The study, taken as a whole, reports: PBMCs that were unsorted prevented a conclusive naive versus antigen-experienced comparison.

These data were also reused for a study on T cells of mothers and their children. In that study: Slightly, though not significantly, more overlap was seen in related than in unrelated mother-child pairs.

The sample consisted of blood. This TCR derives from a girl under 10 years old in good health. V gene TRBV5-1 combines with J gene TRBJ2-1, with TRBD1 matching 7 bases. The CDR3 DNA reads TGCGCCAGCAGGGGACAGTACTCCTACAATGAGCAGTTCTTC. Encoded protein: CASRGQYSYNEQFF.